This is a list of T cell receptor beta chains from one sample in a study of post-analysis software for immune sequencing data. TCRdb re-derived calls from the PCR reads in MiXCR, one entry per CDR3 protein. The table has approximately 660,000 distinct CDR3 sequences, approximately 59% seen once; the top ten hold approximately 10%. Specimen: blood. These receptors were collected from a girl aged 2 to 9 with multiple sclerosis. CDR3s include the opening cysteine and the closing phenylalanine or tryptophan. Fields, in order: V gene, D gene, clone size, J gene, CDR3 length, CDR3 DNA, CDR3 protein. A D gene is named only where the DNA matches it firmly. Only some rows state a clone size, as once, few, many or a class for expanded clones.

v_gene: TRBV9; d_gene: NA; abundance: NA; j_gene: TRBJ2-1; len: 18; CDR3nt: TGTGCCAGCAGCCGTATTGTTCAGGGGATCCCGTATTACAATGAGCAGTTCTTC; CDR3aa: CASSRIVQGIPYYNEQFF
v_gene: TRBV3-1; d_gene: NA; abundance: NA; j_gene: TRBJ2-1; len: 16; CDR3nt: TGTGCCAGCAGCCAAGATTATCCGGGCAGGGCCAACGAGCAGTTCTTC; CDR3aa: CASSQDYPGRANEQFF
v_gene: TRBV28; d_gene: TRBD1; abundance: NA; j_gene: TRBJ2-1; len: 16; CDR3nt: TGTGCCAGCAGTTCCCCCCGGACCAGGGGGTATAATGAGCAGTTCTTC; CDR3aa: CASSSPRTRGYNEQFF
v_gene: TRBV18; d_gene: TRBD1; abundance: NA; j_gene: TRBJ2-7; len: 17; CDR3nt: TGTGCCAGCTCACCAAGGGCGGGCTGGACAGGGGGCTACGAGCAGTACTTC; CDR3aa: CASSPRAGWTGGYEQYF
v_gene: TRBV28; d_gene: NA; abundance: NA; j_gene: TRBJ2-4; len: 12; CDR3nt: TGTGCCAGCAGTCCCCAGGACCGCATTCAGTACTTC; CDR3aa: CASSPQDRIQYF
v_gene: TRBV12-3/TRBV12-4; d_gene: NA; abundance: NA; j_gene: TRBJ2-7; len: 13; CDR3nt: TGTGCCAGCAGTTTAACACTCTGGAACGAGCAGTACTTC; CDR3aa: CASSLTLWNEQYF
v_gene: TRBV20-1; d_gene: TRBD2; abundance: NA; j_gene: TRBJ2-1; len: 16; CDR3nt: TGCAGTGCCCCCCCGGCTAGCGGGAGATCAGGCGATGAGCAGTTCTTC; CDR3aa: CSAPPASGRSGDEQFF
v_gene: TRBV20-1; d_gene: TRBD2; abundance: NA; j_gene: TRBJ2-7; len: 18; CDR3nt: TGCAGTGCTAGGCGCGACCGATCCCGACTAGCGGGAGCCTACGAGCAGTACTTC; CDR3aa: CSARRDRSRLAGAYEQYF
v_gene: TRBV12-3/TRBV12-4; d_gene: TRBD1; abundance: NA; j_gene: TRBJ1-2; len: 16; CDR3nt: TGTGCCAGCAGTTTAGGCAGGGGGACTTCGGACTATGGCTACACCTTC; CDR3aa: CASSLGRGTSDYGYTF
v_gene: TRBV29-1; d_gene: NA; abundance: NA; j_gene: TRBJ1-1; len: 13; CDR3nt: TGCAGCGCACAGGGACGGATGAACACTGAAGCTTTCTTT; CDR3aa: CSAQGRMNTEAFF
v_gene: TRBV24-1; d_gene: NA; abundance: few; j_gene: TRBJ2-3; len: 19; CDR3nt: TGTGCCACCAGTGACCACCGGGGAGCCGGTTCCCTTAGCACAGATACGCAGTATTTT; CDR3aa: CATSDHRGAGSLSTDTQYF
v_gene: TRBV7-9; d_gene: NA; abundance: few; j_gene: TRBJ2-1; len: 14; CDR3nt: TGTGCCAGCAGCTTAGCGGGGACCCAGAACGAGCAGTTCTTC; CDR3aa: CASSLAGTQNEQFF
v_gene: TRBV20-1; d_gene: NA; abundance: NA; j_gene: TRBJ2-5; len: 14; CDR3nt: TGCAGTGCTCAGGGAGCGGCAGGGCGCAATGAGCAGTACTTC; CDR3aa: CSAQGAAGRNEQYF
v_gene: TRBV7-8; d_gene: NA; abundance: NA; j_gene: TRBJ2-3; len: 17; CDR3nt: TGTGCCAGCAGTTATGGTACTGGATCCCTCTCCACAGATACGCAGTATTTT; CDR3aa: CASSYGTGSLSTDTQYF
v_gene: TRBV20-1; d_gene: NA; abundance: few; j_gene: TRBJ2-1; len: 13; CDR3nt: TGCAGTGCTCACAAGCTAGCGAGCAATGAGCAGTTCTTC; CDR3aa: CSAHKLASNEQFF
v_gene: TRBV11-2; d_gene: TRBD1; abundance: NA; j_gene: TRBJ2-7; len: 17; CDR3nt: TGTGCCAGCAGCTTAGACATCTTAGACAGGGACGACTACGAGCAGTACTTC; CDR3aa: CASSLDILDRDDYEQYF
v_gene: TRBV5-1; d_gene: NA; abundance: NA; j_gene: TRBJ2-1; len: 13; CDR3nt: TGCGCCAGCAGCTTGGAGAGGGTGAGTGAGCAGTTCTTC; CDR3aa: CASSLERVSEQFF
v_gene: TRBV9; d_gene: NA; abundance: NA; j_gene: TRBJ1-6; len: 15; CDR3nt: TGTGCCAGCAGCGCTTCTCTTGGATATAATTCACCCCTCCACTTT; CDR3aa: CASSASLGYNSPLHF
v_gene: TRBV7-3; d_gene: TRBD2; abundance: NA; j_gene: TRBJ2-1; len: 16; CDR3nt: TGTGCCAGCAGCCTGTACGGACTAGCGGGAGGGTCTGAGCAGTTCTTC; CDR3aa: CASSLYGLAGGSEQFF
v_gene: TRBV4-3; d_gene: TRBD2; abundance: NA; j_gene: TRBJ2-1; len: 19; CDR3nt: TGCGCCAGCAGCCAAGATTTGGACGGGGGGGGCAACTCCTACAATGAGCAGTTCTTC; CDR3aa: CASSQDLDGGGNSYNEQFF
v_gene: TRBV3-1; d_gene: TRBD2; abundance: few; j_gene: TRBJ2-3; len: 14; CDR3nt: TGTGCCGCCAAGACTAGCGGGGGCACAGATACGCAGTATTTT; CDR3aa: CAAKTSGGTDTQYF
v_gene: TRBV6-2/TRBV6-3; d_gene: TRBD2; abundance: NA; j_gene: TRBJ2-6; len: 19; CDR3nt: TGTGCCAGCAGTTACTCGCGGCTAGCGGGGGGATTGGGGGCCAACGTCCTGACTTTC; CDR3aa: CASSYSRLAGGLGANVLTF
v_gene: TRBV4-3; d_gene: TRBD2; abundance: NA; j_gene: TRBJ2-3; len: 16; CDR3nt: TGCGCCAGCAGCCACGGGACTAGCGTTTCCACAGATACGCAGTATTTT; CDR3aa: CASSHGTSVSTDTQYF
v_gene: TRBV7-3; d_gene: TRBD1; abundance: once; j_gene: TRBJ2-3; len: 17; CDR3nt: TGTGCCAGCAGCCTCCACCGCGGGACAGGGGTCACAGATACGCAGTATTTT; CDR3aa: CASSLHRGTGVTDTQYF
v_gene: TRBV5-1; d_gene: NA; abundance: NA; j_gene: TRBJ2-1; len: 19; CDR3nt: TGCGCCAGCAGCTTAAGTTCTGACTCTCCGTCAAGCTCCTACAATGAGCAGTTCTTC; CDR3aa: CASSLSSDSPSSSYNEQFF
v_gene: TRBV29-1; d_gene: TRBD1; abundance: NA; j_gene: TRBJ2-5; len: 12; CDR3nt: TGCAGCGTTTCGACAGGGCGAGAGACCCAGTACTTC; CDR3aa: CSVSTGRETQYF
v_gene: TRBV7-2; d_gene: NA; abundance: once; j_gene: TRBJ2-3; len: 14; CDR3nt: TGTGCCAGCAGCTTAGAGAGCTACGGGGATACGCAGTATTTT; CDR3aa: CASSLESYGDTQYF
v_gene: TRBV9; d_gene: TRBD1; abundance: NA; j_gene: TRBJ2-1; len: 16; CDR3nt: TGTGCCAGCAGCGGACTGACAGGGGGACGGAGCGATGAGCAGTTCTTC; CDR3aa: CASSGLTGGRSDEQFF
v_gene: TRBV7-6; d_gene: TRBD2; abundance: NA; j_gene: TRBJ2-1; len: 17; CDR3nt: TGTGCCAGCAGCCCTCGGTTGACGACTAGCGGGAGGCTACGGTTGTTCTTC; CDR3aa: CASSPRLTTSGRLRLFF
v_gene: TRBV5-1; d_gene: NA; abundance: NA; j_gene: TRBJ2-1; len: 15; CDR3nt: TGCGCCAGCAGCGCCCTACCGGGCCGAGTATATGAGCAGTTCTTC; CDR3aa: CASSALPGRVYEQFF
v_gene: TRBV20-1; d_gene: NA; abundance: NA; j_gene: TRBJ2-5; len: 14; CDR3nt: TGCAGTGGGGCGGCCAGGATGCTCCTGGAGACCCAGTACTTC; CDR3aa: CSGAARMLLETQYF
v_gene: TRBV10-3; d_gene: NA; abundance: few; j_gene: TRBJ2-3; len: 14; CDR3nt: TGTGCCACCTTGCCAAGCGTTCAGGGAGATACGCAGTATTTT; CDR3aa: CATLPSVQGDTQYF
v_gene: TRBV24-1; d_gene: NA; abundance: NA; j_gene: TRBJ2-1; len: 14; CDR3nt: TGTGCCACCAGTGATTTTTTTCGTCAGAATGAGCAGTTCTTC; CDR3aa: CATSDFFRQNEQFF
v_gene: TRBV18; d_gene: NA; abundance: NA; j_gene: TRBJ2-7; len: 15; CDR3nt: TGTGCCAGCTCACCACTCGAGGCAGGGGGAGGCGAGCAGTACTTC; CDR3aa: CASSPLEAGGGEQYF
v_gene: TRBV12-3/TRBV12-4; d_gene: NA; abundance: NA; j_gene: TRBJ2-1; len: 13; CDR3nt: TGTGCCAGCAGTTCACAGGGTAACAATGAGCAGTTCTTC; CDR3aa: CASSSQGNNEQFF
v_gene: TRBV29-1; d_gene: NA; abundance: few; j_gene: TRBJ2-7; len: 15; CDR3nt: TGCAGCGTTGAAGAAGGTAGCGCCCTCTTCTACGAGCAGTACTTC; CDR3aa: CSVEEGSALFYEQYF
v_gene: TRBV5-1; d_gene: NA; abundance: few; j_gene: TRBJ2-7; len: 13; CDR3nt: TGCGCCAGCAGCTTGAAGGCAGGGGGACTGCAGTACTTC; CDR3aa: CASSLKAGGLQYF
v_gene: TRBV7-6; d_gene: NA; abundance: NA; j_gene: TRBJ1-1; len: 13; CDR3nt: TGTGCCAGCAGCCCAGGAGGGGCCCCTGAAGCTTTCTTT; CDR3aa: CASSPGGAPEAFF
v_gene: TRBV2; d_gene: TRBD1; abundance: NA; j_gene: TRBJ1-5; len: 16; CDR3nt: TGTGCCAGCAGTGCGGATGGGGACAGAAACAATCAGCCCCAGCATTTT; CDR3aa: CASSADGDRNNQPQHF
v_gene: TRBV5-5; d_gene: NA; abundance: NA; j_gene: TRBJ1-1; len: 13; CDR3nt: TGTGCCAGCGAGAGAACAGGTGACACTGAAGCTTTCTTT; CDR3aa: CASERTGDTEAFF
v_gene: TRBV12-3/TRBV12-4; d_gene: TRBD1; abundance: few; j_gene: TRBJ1-2; len: 15; CDR3nt: TGTGCCAGCAGTTTAGCGGGGACAGGGAACTATGGCTACACCTTC; CDR3aa: CASSLAGTGNYGYTF
v_gene: TRBV20-1; d_gene: NA; abundance: NA; j_gene: TRBJ1-1; len: 12; CDR3nt: TGCAGTGCTAAGGGGGGCGACACTGAAGCTTTCTTT; CDR3aa: CSAKGGDTEAFF
v_gene: TRBV5-5; d_gene: TRBD1; abundance: NA; j_gene: TRBJ1-5; len: 15; CDR3nt: TGTGCCAGCAGACTGGACAGGGGCAAAAATCAGCCCCAGCATTTT; CDR3aa: CASRLDRGKNQPQHF
v_gene: TRBV24-1; d_gene: TRBD1; abundance: few; j_gene: TRBJ2-7; len: 13; CDR3nt: TGTGCCACCCAGGGACAGGGACCCTACGAGCAGTACTTC; CDR3aa: CATQGQGPYEQYF
v_gene: TRBV18; d_gene: TRBD1; abundance: NA; j_gene: TRBJ2-1; len: 15; CDR3nt: TGTGCCAGCTCTCCGCCGGGACAGGGGGCAAGGGAGCAGTTCTTC; CDR3aa: CASSPPGQGAREQFF
v_gene: TRBV7-2; d_gene: TRBD1; abundance: NA; j_gene: TRBJ1-2; len: 16; CDR3nt: TGTGCCAGCAGCTTAGGTGTCAGGGGGCGGGCGGATGGCTACACCTTC; CDR3aa: CASSLGVRGRADGYTF